This T cell receptor beta chain appears in the sequencing data of a study of T-cell reconstitution after alpha-beta-depleted transplantation in children. Whole-study results and caveats: Recipient T cells and thymic progenitors that survived gave rise to the high TCRbeta diversity observed at day 60 in some patients. At the one-year point after transplant, T-cell counts and TCRbeta diversity were found to come mostly from T cells that had been newly produced. Reportedly, only several hundred clones from non-depleted graft cells drove alpha-beta T-cell counts at about two months.

There are many counts of this clonotype. Its antigen remains unknown. The CDR3 length is 15 residues. Germline V gives CDR1 SGHDT, CDR2 YYEEEE. Trimming pared 2 bases from V and 2 bases from J, leaving 14 bases between. During its preparation, the TCRbeta library received unique molecular identifiers. TCRdb redid the calling of the PCR reads with MiXCR, one entry per CDR3 protein. The data contain about 110,000 distinct CDR3 sequences, 5.5% to 7% of them singletons. This sequence originates from a male patient between 2 and 10 years old who had a stem cell transplant for acute lymphoblastic leukemia, so the T cells may come from the graft donor. The sequencing here drew on PBMCs, mostly from graft donor cells, taken 360 days after TCRalphabeta/CD19-depleted stem cell transplant. The chain combines TRBV5-6 with TRBJ2-7, with TRBD2 as a possible D gene (5 bases). The CDR3 DNA reads TGTGCCAGCAGCTTTGAGAGACTACGAGCCTACGAGCAGTACTTC. Translating gives CASSFERLRAYEQYF.